Each of the 25 T cell receptor beta chains below was sequenced from the same sample in a study of Graves' ophthalmopathy and Graves' hyperthyroidism. The sequenced template was RNA, covering the TCR beta CDR3 region. The library came from an HTBI-primed first-round RT-PCR and a second-round multiplex PCR. Using its own MiXCR run on the multiplex PCR reads, TCRdb lists one record per CDR3 protein. Of about 590,000 distinct CDR3 sequences detected, 35% to 40% appear once; the ten largest clones hold over 3.5%. Specimen: peripheral blood or thyroid tissue (not recorded which). Receptors were obtained from an adult man with Graves' hyperthyroidism.

This clonotype has a count of ten or more. The chain uses TRBV6-5 and TRBJ1-2, with D possibly TRBD1 on 6 matching bases. The CDR3 consists of 13 residues. Trimming took 2 bases from V and 8 from J, leaving 12 bases between them. CDR1 and CDR2 (germline): MNHEY, SVGAGI. The CDR3 loop is CASSYLRGQGYTF. CDR3 coding DNA: TGTGCCAGCAGTTACCTCCGGGGGCAAGGCTACACCTTC.

As DNA, the CDR3 is TGTGCCATCAGTGACGGCCCACAGGGGGGCCCAGACTATGGCTACACCTTC. It yields the protein CAISDGPQGGPDYGYTF. This chain joins TRBV10-3 and TRBJ1-2, with 8 positions matching TRBD1. V lost 3 bases and J lost 3; bases outside the gene matches: 12. The CDR3 extends over 17 amino acids. Germline lookup yields CDR1 ENHRY and CDR2 SYGVKD.

This clonotype was recorded once. The gene calls are TRBV29-1 and TRBJ1-2, with 9 bases lining up with TRBD1. J was trimmed by 2 bases and V by 7 bases; bases with no gene match: 5. Germline V lookup: CDR1 SQVTM, CDR2 ANQGSEA. The CDR3 length is 13 residues. This CDR3 is CSALGQGNYGYTF. CDR3 nucleotide sequence: TGCAGCGCTCTAGGACAGGGGAACTATGGCTACACCTTC. Using reference TRBV29-1 and TRBJ1-2 for the parts outside the CDR3, the full variable domain is SAVISQKPSRDICQRGTSLTIQCQVDSQVTMMFWYRQQPGQSLTLIATANQGSEATYESGFVIDKFPISRPNLTFSTLTVSNMSPEDSSIYLCSALGQGNYGYTFGSGTRLTVV.

Comments on this clonotype: The junction and the germline gene differ at one end; a read error may be behind it. The CDR3 DNA follows: TGTGCCAGCAGCCAGGGTAGCGGGAGGTCCCTCGGGAATGAGCAGTTCTTC. It specifies CASSQGSGRSLGNEQFF. The genes are TRBV4-1 and TRBJ2-7; TRBD2 agrees at 10 bases. The J call could be wrong; TRBJ2-1 is a better fit for the DNA end. The CDR3 runs to 17 residues. The germline V gene encodes CDR1 MGHRA and CDR2 YSYEKL.

The chain uses TRBV20-1 and TRBJ2-1; 11 bases line up with TRBD2. V gave up 0 bases and J gave up 8 bases; unmatched junction bases: 6. The length of the CDR3 is 15 residues. Germline CDR1 reads DFQATT; CDR2 reads SNEGSKA (reference sequence). The CDR3 nucleotides read TGCAGTGCTAGAGAGCCTAGCGGGGGGAGGGATGAGCAGTTCTTC. Its protein is CSAREPSGGRDEQFF.

The J gene is TRBJ1-5, the V gene TRBV29-1, with 7 bases lining up with TRBD1. The V and J ends lost 8 bases and 4 bases, in that order; junction bases with no gene match: 14. Looked up from germline, CDR1 is SQVTM and CDR2 is ANQGSEA. The CDR3 consists of 15 residues. CDR3 nucleotide sequence: TGCAGCTCGGTACGCCGGGACAGTGTTAATCAGCCCCAGCATTTT. Translation: CSSVRRDSVNQPQHF.

This clonotype was counted ten times or more. This chain connects TRBV7-9 to TRBJ1-4; weak D call: TRBD1 (5 bases). The ends were cut back, 2 bases at V and 6 bases at J, with 10 bases in the middle. Per the germline V gene, CDR1 is SEHNR and CDR2 is FQNEAQ (reference sequence). CDR3 length: 14 amino acids. The CDR3 DNA reads TGTGCCAGCAGCTTATCCCGGGGGTATGAAAAACTGTTTTTT. It codes for CASSLSRGYEKLFF.

This clonotype was found many times. J is TRBJ1-1 and V is TRBV7-6, with D unresolved. The CDR3 runs 13 residues. Trimming pared 4 bases from V and 5 bases from J, leaving 11 bases between. Germline V gives CDR1 SGHVS, CDR2 FNYEAQ. Here the CDR3 DNA reads TGTGCCAGCAGCTACACCCGGGGTACTGAAGCTTTCTTT. This sequence encodes CASSYTRGTEAFF.

The count of this clonotype is one. This may stem from a read error, because a much larger clone lies one nucleotide away. The CDR3 DNA sequence: TGTGCCAGCAGCTTAATAGTTGGCAGGCAAGAGACCCAGTACTTC. Amino acids: CASSLIVGRQETQYF. V gene TRBV7-6 combines with J gene TRBJ2-7; D uncertain. The DNA end is a closer match to TRBJ2-5, so the J assignment may be wrong. CDR1 and CDR2 (germline): SGHVS, FNYEAQ. This CDR3 has 15 residues.

The chain couples TRBV2 to TRBJ2-7; maybe TRBD1 (5 bases). CDR1 is SNHLY, CDR2 FYNNEI, per germline. The V end was cut by 4 bases, the J end by 4 bases, with 14 bases between. The CDR3 consists of 14 residues. The CDR3: CASSGRGSRYEQYF. Written as DNA, the CDR3 is TGTGCCAGCAGTGGTAGGGGCAGTCGGTACGAGCAGTACTTC.

The table lists this clonotype with many counts. The chain carries TRBV7-9 and TRBJ1-1; D gene unclear. The CDR3 runs to 12 residues. Trimming stripped 1 base from V and 8 bases from J, with 8 bases between. Germline V CDR1 and CDR2: SEHNR, FQNEAQ (reference sequence). CDR3 bases: TGTGCCAGCAGCTTAGGGGCAGGAGAAGCTTTCTTT. It yields the protein CASSLGAGEAFF.

On this clonotype: A clone one base away is much larger, so this may be a read error. The chain has TRBV5-1 and TRBJ1-1, with 9 bases fitting TRBD1. There are 14 residues in the CDR3. CDR1 is SGHRS, CDR2 YFSETQ, per germline. The CDR3 DNA reads TGCGTCAGCAGGAAACAGGGGGCTCGCACTGAAGCTTTCTTT. Translated: CVSRKQGARTEAFF.

The J gene is TRBJ2-6, the V gene TRBV20-1; D is tentatively TRBD1 or TRBD2 (7 bases each). V was clipped by 2 bases and J by 4 bases, with 15 bases between them. This CDR3 contains 16 residues. CDR1 is DFQATT and CDR2 is SNEGSKA in the germline V gene (reference sequence). The CDR3 region is CSARQGGSTGANVLTF. The CDR3 region has the DNA TGCAGTGCTAGACAGGGGGGGAGCACCGGGGCCAACGTCCTGACTTTC.

This clonotype occurred many times. The genes are TRBV7-6 and TRBJ2-5; 13 bases map to TRBD2. With 1 base clipped from V and 5 bases from J, the junction kept 4 bases outside the gene matches. CDR1 SGHVS and CDR2 FNYEAQ come from the germline V gene. The CDR3 sequence is 16 residues long. The DNA for the CDR3 is TGTGCCAGCAGCTTAGGGACTAGCGGGAGTTGGGAGACCCAGTACTTC. Residues: CASSLGTSGSWETQYF.

This clonotype was seen many times. The chain combines TRBV20-1 with TRBJ1-2, with 7 bases lining up with TRBD1. CDR1 DFQATT and CDR2 SNEGSKA come from the germline V gene (reference sequence). V shed 4 bases, J shed 7 bases, and the junction held 6 bases outside the gene matches. The CDR3 sequence is 12 residues long. The CDR3 reads CSANRGAFGYTF. CDR3 bases: TGCAGTGCTAACAGGGGCGCTTTTGGCTACACCTTC.

This clonotype has ten or more counts. This chain uses TRBV10-3 with TRBJ1-2; 9 nucleotides agree with TRBD1. From germline, CDR1 is ENHRY and CDR2 SYGVKD. V was clipped by 6 bases and J by 6 bases; unmatched bases: 2. The CDR3 length is 12 residues. The chain's CDR3 is CAIRGTGNGYTF. As DNA, the CDR3 is TGTGCCATCAGGGGGACAGGGAATGGCTACACCTTC.

CDR3 protein: CASSGPLTDTQYF. The CDR3, as DNA: TGTGCCAGCAGCGGTCCGCTCACAGATACGCAGTATTTT. The rearrangement uses TRBV7-9 and TRBJ2-3; no clear D. The CDR3 has 13 residues. Germline lookup yields CDR1 SEHNR and CDR2 FQNEAQ (reference sequence). Trimming cost V 5 bases and J 2 bases, with 8 bases left between them.

Comment on this clonotype: This may be a read error, as it is one base from a much larger clone. The chain employs TRBV6-5 and TRBJ1-4; possible D gene TRBD1, 6 bases. The CDR3 has 15 amino acids. Germline CDR1 MNHEY, CDR2 SVGAGI. The DNA of the CDR3 is TGTGCCAGCAGCTCTACAGGGAAAGTAGGTGAAAAACTGCTTTTT. Encoded protein: CASSSTGKVGEKLLF.

V is TRBV4-1 and J is TRBJ2-7; 9 nucleotides line up with TRBD1. V lost 4 bases, J lost 5 bases, and 6 bases stayed unmatched. The germline V gene has CDR1 MGHRA and CDR2 YSYEKL. This CDR3 is 14 amino acids long. CDR3 DNA: TGCGCCAGCAGCCTATGGACAGGGGACAACGAGCAGTACTTC. Translating it yields CASSLWTGDNEQYF.

This clonotype was picked up many times. The genes are TRBV2 and TRBJ2-7; 10 bases align to TRBD1. The CDR3 consists of 12 residues. V trimming: 9 bases; J trimming: 2 bases; junction bases outside the gene matches: 1. Germline CDR1 SNHLY, CDR2 FYNNEI. CDR3: CARGTGAYEQYF. For the CDR3, the DNA is TGTGCCAGGGGGACAGGGGCCTACGAGCAGTACTTC.

Comments on this clonotype: A read error may account for a junction end that differs from germline. The J gene is TRBJ2-7, the V gene TRBV11-2, with TRBD1 identical over 9 bases. The CDR3 is made up of 14 amino acids. CDR1 SGHAT and CDR2 FQNNGV come from the germline V gene. The CDR3 sequence: CASSLGTGDLERYF. The CDR3 nucleotides are TGTGCCAGCAGCTTAGGGACAGGGGATCTCGAGCGGTACTTC.

A few counts support this clonotype. Germline is not matched at one junction end, which may reflect a read error. This sequence joins TRBV18 and TRBJ1-2, with 11 bases that match TRBD1. The CDR3 contains 16 residues. Germline loops: CDR1 KGHSH, CDR2 LQKENI. As DNA, the CDR3 is TGTGCCAGCTCACTGAAAACTACGGGACAGGGGGTTTTCGCTCCCTTC. Translated, it gives CASSLKTTGQGVFAPF.

The rearrangement uses TRBV10-3 and TRBJ1-5, with D hard to call. Trimming removed 0 bases from V and 3 bases from J, with 9 bases in between. This CDR3 is 15 amino acids long. Per germline, CDR1 ENHRY and CDR2 SYGVKD. The CDR3 region has the DNA TGTGCCATCAGTGAGTCAGTTGCGATCAATCAGCCCCAGCATTTT. It specifies CAISESVAINQPQHF.

The chain recombines TRBV24-1 with TRBJ2-3, with D uncertain. Trimming left V 5 bases short and J 2 bases short, with 10 bases between. CDR3 size: 14 residues. The germline gives CDR1 KGHDR, CDR2 SFDVKD. In DNA, the CDR3 is TGTGCCACCAGTGGTCCCCGGGTCACAGATACGCAGTATTTT. It specifies CATSGPRVTDTQYF.

As to this clonotype: A much bigger clone sits one base away, suggesting this may be a read error. The J gene is TRBJ2-7, the V gene TRBV7-3; 9 bases fit TRBD2. Germline V CDR1 and CDR2: SGHTA, FQGTGA. CDR3 length equals 17 residues. V gave up 2 bases and J gave up 2 bases; unmatched junction bases: 10. The CDR3 sequence: CASSLGLAGMRTYEQYF. CDR3 DNA sequence: TGTGCCAGCAGCTTAGGTCTAGCGGGAATGAGGACCTACGAGCAGTACTTC.